A single sample is the source of the 16 T cell receptor gamma chains below, sequenced in a study of γδ T cells in repeated Plasmodium falciparum infection. TCRdb reran clone calling via CATT on the multiplex PCR reads. The table lists 27,000 or so gamma-chain clones, under 1.5% of them singletons. Bulk repertoires came from Vgamma9/Vdelta2+ or Vdelta2-negative gammadelta T cells flow-sorted from PBMC. The sequencing sample was made of gamma-delta T cells from blood. The receptors were gathered from a pool of human donors (malaria-infected and uninfected, not separated).

This clone was found a few times. This DNA's translation differs at residue 4 from TCRdb's protein, which comes from a much larger clone; a read error is likely, and the protein shown is translated from the DNA. The V and J genes are TRGV9 and TRGJ1 or TRGJ2. The J gene was missing in TCRdb and was found by matching the end of the DNA to germline. The germline V gene has CDR1 GITISATS and CDR2 ISYDGTV (reference sequence). The CDR3 is made up of 12 amino acids. The DNA for the CDR3 is TGTGCCTTGTTGGAGGTGCATCGGAAGAAACTCTTT. Protein product: CALLEVHRKKLF.

A word on this clone: Given a far larger clone just one base away, this is likely a sequencing read error. This sample includes further DNA sequences coding for the same CDR3. The chain couples TRGV9 to TRGJP. No J gene was available from TCRdb, and it was assigned here by a germline match of the DNA. The germline gives CDR1 GITISATS, CDR2 ISYDGTV (reference sequence). The CDR3 loop spans 18 amino acids. This CDR3 reads CALWENYAGELGKKIKVF. CDR3 nucleotide sequence: TGTGCCTTGTGGGAGAACTACGCGGGGGAGTTAGGCAAAAAAATCAAGGTATTT.

Comment on this clone: A far bigger clonotype differs at one base, so this is likely a read error. At the DNA level, this CDR3 is encoded by other sequences in the same sample as well. CDR3 sequence reads: CALWEAHQELGKKIKVF. Here the CDR3 DNA reads TGTGCCTTGTGGGAAGCACACCAGGAGTTGGGCAAAAAAATCAAGGTATTT. The gene calls are TRGV9 and TRGJP. The J gene is absent in TCRdb and was assigned here via DNA matching to germline. The V gene end was trimmed by 4 bases and the J gene end by 7 bases; junction bases not matched to a gene: 10. The CDR3 is 17 residues long. Germline-derived CDR1 and CDR2 are GITISATS and ISYDGTV (reference sequence).

This clone was found many times. TCRdb's entry gives the protein of a much larger clone, which mismatches this DNA's translation at residue 7, likely from a read error; the protein reported here is translated from the DNA. The V gene is TRGV3; the J gene was not called. The CDR3 consists of 13 residues. Germline CDR1 reads VTNTFY; CDR2 reads YDVSTARD (reference sequence). CDR3 loop: CATWDRLMIRKLF. The CDR3 DNA follows: TGTGCCACCTGGGACAGGCTGATGATAAGAAAACTCTTT.

This clone was counted between two and nine times. This sequence joins TRGV8 and TRGJP1. Since TCRdb gives no J gene, matching the DNA to germline was used here to assign it. CDR1 and CDR2 from the germline V gene are VENAVY and YDSYNSRV. CDR3 length: 18 residues. J gave up 4 bases and V 5 bases, and 19 bases lay outside the gene matches. The CDR3 spells CATWAPSRGGRTGWFKIF. The CDR3 DNA reads TGTGCCACCTGGGCCCCCAGCCGGGGGGGCCGCACTGGTTGGTTCAAGATATTT.

This clone was recorded at least ten times. TCRdb lists the protein of a much larger clone for this DNA, which differs at residue 15, so this is likely a read error; the protein given here is translated from the DNA itself. The chain joins TRGV9 to TRGJP. This CDR3 comprises 17 residues. Germline V gene data show CDR1 as GITISATS and CDR2 as ISYDGTV (reference sequence). The DNA of the CDR3 is TGTGCCTTGTGGGAGGCAAAACAAGAGTTGGGCAAAAAAATCAGGGTATTT. It is translated as CALWEAKQELGKKIRVF.

This clone has at least ten counts. TCRdb records a much larger clone's protein for this DNA, with a difference at residue 10 that likely arises from a read error; the protein given is the translation of the DNA. The rearrangement links TRGV9 to TRGJP2. No J gene is reported in TCRdb; it was inferred here by comparing the DNA with germline. J lost 6 bases, V lost 0 bases, and 10 bases had no gene match. Germline V gene sequence: CDR1 GITISATS, CDR2 ISYDGTV (reference sequence). The CDR3 consists of 16 residues. The DNA of the CDR3 is TGTGCCTTGTGGGAGGTGGTTGGGGGTGGTGATTGGATCAAGACGTTT. Translation gives CALWEVVGGGDWIKTF.

This clone was counted ten times or more. Given a far larger clone just one base away, this is likely a sequencing read error. This same CDR3 is encoded by further DNA sequences in the sample. The CDR3 sequence: CATWDGTRGQLFF. The CDR3 DNA follows: TGCGCCACCTGGGACGGGACCAGGGGCCAGTTGTTCTTT. V gene assignment gives TRGV2, but the J gene was left uncalled. In germline, CDR1 is EGSNGY, CDR2 YDSYNSKV. The CDR3 contains 13 residues.

This clone has only a few counts. With only one base between it and a far larger clone, this is likely a read error. Other DNA sequences from this sample encode an identical CDR3 as well. The V gene corresponds to TRGV9; no J gene was called. Germline V gene data show CDR1 as GITISATS and CDR2 as ISYDGTV (reference sequence). This CDR3 has 13 residues. This CDR3 reads CALWAPQGGKKLF. CDR3 nucleotide sequence: TGTGCCTTGTGGGCCCCCCAGGGAGGCAAGAAGCTCTTT.

In the case of this clone: A far larger clone is only one base removed, so a read error is likely. At the DNA level, this CDR3 is encoded by other sequences in the same sample as well. The rearrangement links TRGV9 to TRGJP. TCRdb does not report a J gene; here it was assigned by matching the DNA to germline references. This CDR3 has 18 residues. Germline assignment: CDR1 GITISATS and CDR2 ISYDGTV (reference sequence). With 0 bases clipped from V and 12 bases from J, the junction kept 14 bases outside the gene matches. The CDR3 is CALWEVSADVAGKKIKVF. In DNA, the CDR3 is TGTGCCTTGTGGGAGGTGTCAGCAGACGTTGCGGGCAAAAAAATCAAGGTATTT.

To note about this clone: The amino acid sequence in TCRdb belongs to a much larger clone and departs from this DNA's translation at residue 11, likely a sequencing read error; the sequence shown is translated from the DNA. The chain links TRGV9 to TRGJ1 or TRGJ2. The germline gives CDR1 GITISATS, CDR2 ISYDGTV (reference sequence). This CDR3 is 14 amino acids long. DNA of the CDR3: TGTGCCTTGTGGGAGGTGTGGGATTATTATAGGAAACTCTTT. Its protein is CALWEVWDYYRKLF.

Remarks on this clone: The protein that TCRdb holds for this DNA derives from a much larger clone and differs from the translated DNA at residue 4, which likely indicates a read error; the protein shown here is translated from the DNA. The J gene is TRGJ1 or TRGJ2, the V gene TRGV3. TCRdb lists no J gene, so it was determined here by aligning the DNA to germline. This CDR3 is built from 11 residues. Germline lookup yields CDR1 VTNTFY and CDR2 YDVSTARD (reference sequence). This CDR3 is CATGDRPRKLF. As DNA, the CDR3 is TGTGCCACCGGGGACAGGCCAAGGAAACTCTTT.

With regard to this clone: The protein recorded in TCRdb matches a much larger clone and deviates from this DNA's translation at residue 10, suggesting a read error; the protein here is obtained by translating the DNA. For the V gene the call is TRGV9; the J gene has no call. The CDR3 has 12 amino acids. The germline V gene encodes CDR1 GITISATS and CDR2 ISYDGTV (reference sequence). Here the CDR3 DNA reads TGTGCCTTGTGGGAGTCCTTTAATAAGAGACTCTTT. The encoded protein is CALWESFNKRLF.

This clone was seen more than once but under ten times. TCRdb shows a much larger clone's protein in place of this DNA's translation, and the two differ at residue 6, likely through a read error; the protein shown is translated from the DNA. This chain joins TRGV3 and TRGJP2. The CDR3 is 13 residues long. V shed 3 bases, J shed 7 bases, and the junction held 5 bases outside the gene matches. CDR1 and CDR2 (germline): VTNTFY, YDVSTARD (reference sequence). For the CDR3, the DNA is TGTGCCACCTGGGACCAGATTGATTGGATCAAGACGTTT. This codes for CATWDQIDWIKTF.

Regarding this clone: Translating this DNA gives a protein that differs at residue 3 from the TCRdb one, which belongs to a much larger clone; a read error is likely, and the protein shown is this translation. The chain carries TRGV9 and TRGJ1 or TRGJ2. No J segment appears in TCRdb, so it was assigned here by matching the sequence to germline. Germline CDR1 is GITISATS and CDR2 is ISYDGTV (reference sequence). The CDR3 spans 14 residues. In nucleotides, the CDR3 is TGTGCCTCGTGGGAGGTCGCCTCCTATTATAAGAAACTCTTT. Residues: CASWEVASYYKKLF.

This clone has ten or more counts. V and J are TRGV8 and TRGJ1 or TRGJ2. Per germline, CDR1 VENAVY and CDR2 YDSYNSRV. The CDR3 sequence is 12 residues long. V was pared by 9 bases and J by 2 bases, with 7 bases of the junction left unmatched. The CDR3 nucleotides read TGTGCCACCGAACCCGATTATTATAAGAAACTCTTT. It translates to CATEPDYYKKLF.